Listed below are T cell receptor beta chains from one sample, sequenced in a study of blood T cell repertoires in COVID-19. The table came from immunoSEQ multiplex PCR; TCRdb's copy has only in-frame clones and leaves some out. This table holds 250,000 or so clones, approximately 85% found once. Sequenced sample: PBMCs or T cells enriched from blood (not recorded which). The receptors derive from a woman in her forties or fifties who had recovered from COVID-19. Both conserved end residues are part of each CDR3. D genes are given only for firm matches. Rows may omit the clone size; those that give it use once, few, many or a size class.

CDR3,DNA,J,V,D,size
CASSKITSGRTLTGELFF,TGTGCCAGTAGTAAGATAACTAGCGGGAGGACTCTCACCGGGGAGCTGTTTTTT,TRBJ2-2,TRBV19,TRBD2,.
CASSIGGQLYYGYTF,TGTGCCAGTAGTATAGGAGGACAGCTTTACTATGGCTACACCTTC,TRBJ1-2,TRBV19,.,.
CASSYAGDLDSPLHF,TGTGCCAGCAGTTACGCGGGGGACCTCGATTCACCCCTCCACTTT,TRBJ1-6,TRBV6-5,.,.
CASSFRGYNQPQHF,TGTGCCAGCAGTTTCAGGGGCTACAATCAGCCCCAGCATTTT,TRBJ1-5,TRBV28,.,.
CASRGDRAQADTQYF,TGTGCCAGCAGGGGGGACAGGGCGCAGGCAGATACGCAGTATTTT,TRBJ2-3,TRBV28,TRBD1,.
CATNQRWGDGYTF,TGTGCCACCAATCAGAGGTGGGGGGATGGCTACACCTTC,TRBJ1-2,TRBV19,.,.
CASSSHRGYEQYF,TGTGCCAGCAGCTCGCACCGGGGCTACGAGCAGTACTTC,TRBJ2-7,TRBV7-6,.,.
CASSDPGTGGYGYTF,TGCGCCAGCAGTGACCCCGGGACAGGGGGCTATGGCTACACCTTC,TRBJ1-2,TRBV10-2,TRBD1,once
CASSLVDRNTEAFF,TGTGCCAGCAGCTTGGTCGACAGGAACACTGAAGCTTTCTTT,TRBJ1-1,TRBV5-4,.,.
CASSPGQGNYGYTF,TGTGCCAGCAGCCCTGGACAGGGAAACTATGGCTACACCTTC,TRBJ1-2,TRBV27,TRBD1,.
CASSRGTANEKLFF,TGTGCCAGCAGCCGAGGGACAGCTAATGAAAAACTGTTTTTT,TRBJ1-4,TRBV3-1/TRBV3-2,TRBD1,.
CASSEMGHRTDTQYF,TGTGCCAGCAGTGAAATGGGACACCGCACAGATACGCAGTATTTT,TRBJ2-3,TRBV6-1,.,.
CASSIAAGAPYEQYF,TGTGCCAGTAGTATAGCAGCGGGAGCCCCCTACGAGCAGTACTTC,TRBJ2-7,TRBV19,TRBD2,.
CASSSSRQGYWTQYF,TGTGCCAGCAGTTCCAGCCGACAGGGGTATTGGACCCAGTACTTC,TRBJ2-5,TRBV28,TRBD1,few
CASSLAYRGPCQPQHF,TGTGCCAGCAGCTTAGCGTACAGGGGGCCGTGTCAGCCCCAGCATTTT,TRBJ1-5,TRBV7-9,TRBD1,once
CASSQEGEGTQYF,TGTGCCAGCAGTCAAGAGGGGGAGGGGACCCAGTACTTC,TRBJ2-5,TRBV3-1/TRBV3-2,.,.
CASSVSGTGNTGNTIYF,TGTGCCAGCAGCGTAAGTGGGACAGGAAACACTGGAAACACCATATATTTT,TRBJ1-3,TRBV9,TRBD1,.
CASSLQYTQYF,TGTGCCAGCAGTTTACAATATACGCAGTATTTT,TRBJ2-3,TRBV28,.,few
CASSRFPTSGNTGELFF,TGTGCCAGCAGTCGTTTTCCGACTAGCGGAAACACCGGGGAGCTGTTTTTT,TRBJ2-2,TRBV2,TRBD2,.
CASTQGQARGYGYTF,TGTGCCAGCACCCAGGGACAGGCTCGGGGGTATGGCTACACCTTC,TRBJ1-2,TRBV6-5,TRBD1,.
CASSPTRDRVAPLHF,TGTGCCAGCTCACCAACGCGGGACAGGGTGGCACCCCTCCACTTT,TRBJ1-6,TRBV18,TRBD1,few
CASSIGSTSNQPQHF,TGTGCCAGCAGTATAGGGAGTACAAGCAATCAGCCCCAGCATTTT,TRBJ1-5,TRBV13,.,.
CASSLGSTGGAGGYTF,TGTGCCAGCAGTTTAGGGTCAACGGGGGGCGCGGGTGGCTACACCTTC,TRBJ1-2,TRBV28,.,.
CASSQVPGGPHEQYF,TGTGCCAGCAGCCAAGTTCCGGGAGGGCCCCACGAGCAGTACTTC,TRBJ2-7,TRBV14,TRBD2,.
CASSDFELKTAGNQPQHF,TGTGCCAGCAGTGATTTTGAGTTGAAAACAGCAGGCAATCAGCCCCAGCATTTT,TRBJ1-5,TRBV6-1,.,once